What follows is one T cell receptor (beta chain) and its context. Its antigen is unknown. This specimen belongs to a study of T cell repertoires in cytomegalovirus infection. About the research overall: CMV epitopes used comprised recently identified HLA-C-restricted ones and well-studied HLA-B-restricted ones. Both a matching HLA type and CMV infection were indicated by public TCR beta signatures.

Study observations and caveats: Carriers of CMV and the relevant HLA type were discriminated by public TCR beta frequency. HLA-C-restricted CMV-specific TCR beta clonotypes were dominant in the ex vivo response.

The length of the CDR3 is 19 residues. The germline V gene has CDR1 LNHDA and CDR2 SQIVND (reference sequence). J was trimmed by 3 bases and V by 7 bases; bases with no gene match: 17. MiXCR, run by TCRdb on the reads, gives a single entry per CDR3 protein. Of roughly 500,000 distinct CDR3 sequences detected, approximately 40% appear once; the ten largest clones hold about 41%. V is TRBV19 and J is TRBJ2-2; 10 bases fit TRBD1. This sample comprised cultured PBMCs, obtained from culture after CMV antigen stimulation. The origin of this receptor is a human donor in good health (CMV status not recorded). Some clones in this sample may be carry-over from other donors' samples. This chain's CDR3 is CASTVLGPRDRGYTGELFF. The CDR3 nucleotides read TGTGCCAGTACCGTATTGGGGCCCCGGGACAGGGGTTACACCGGGGAGCTGTTTTTT.